This TCR beta chain originates from a study of brain T cells in children with intractable seizures. Whole-study results and caveats: Pre-surgery blood may have been undersampled, hiding some clones. Patients' HCMV serostatus was unknown; virus specificity rests on CDR3 similarity alone.

A note on this clone: What it binds is not known.

Trimming removed 3 bases from V and 0 bases from J, with 8 bases in between. The CDR3 extends over 14 amino acids. Germline V gene data show CDR1 as MGHRA and CDR2 as YSYEKL. Here immunoSEQ multiplex PCR was the method, and the copy in TCRdb shows in-frame clones only, minus some. The table records about 340,000 clones, 93% of them present only once. The time point here: blood from clinic visit 5 months post-surgery; TSC patient then seizure free. The sequenced cases were selected for having the highest brain T cell transcript signatures. At least one anti-epileptic drug was given before surgery. The specimen comprised peripheral blood, sampled about 5 months after surgery. The sequence came from a boy under two years old with tuberous sclerosis and intractable seizures. The chain recombines TRBV4-1 with TRBJ1-2; tentative D call: TRBD1 (6 bases). CDR3 residues: CASSHEGANYGYTF. The CDR3 bases are TGCGCCAGCAGCCATGAGGGGGCTAACTATGGCTACACCTTC.